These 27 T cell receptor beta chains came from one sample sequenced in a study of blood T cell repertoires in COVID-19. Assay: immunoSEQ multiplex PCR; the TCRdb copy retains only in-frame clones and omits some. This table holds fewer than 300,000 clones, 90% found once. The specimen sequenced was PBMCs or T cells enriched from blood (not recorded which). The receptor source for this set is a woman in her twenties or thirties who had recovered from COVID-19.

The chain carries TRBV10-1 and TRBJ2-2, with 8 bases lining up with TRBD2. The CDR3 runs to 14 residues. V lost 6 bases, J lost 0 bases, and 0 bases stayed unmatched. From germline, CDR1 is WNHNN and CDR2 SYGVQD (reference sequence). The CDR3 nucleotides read TGCGCCAGCAGGACTAGCGCGAACACCGGGGAGCTGTTTTTT. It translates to CASRTSANTGELFF.

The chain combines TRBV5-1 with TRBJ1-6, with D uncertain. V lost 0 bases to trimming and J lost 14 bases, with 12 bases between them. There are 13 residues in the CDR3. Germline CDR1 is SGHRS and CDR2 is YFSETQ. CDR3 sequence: CASSLEREQSLHF. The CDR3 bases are TGCGCCAGCAGCTTGGAGAGGGAACAATCCCTCCACTTT.

The CDR3 DNA follows: TGTGCCAGCAGTCAACAGGGTCCTAACTATGGCTACACCTTC. This sequence encodes CASSQQGPNYGYTF. This chain joins TRBV27 and TRBJ1-2; tentative D call: TRBD1 (6 bases). The germline V and J ends were trimmed by 5 bases and 0 bases, with 10 bases remaining between them. The length of the CDR3 is 14 residues. Germline CDR1 and CDR2: MNHEY and SMNVEV (reference sequence).

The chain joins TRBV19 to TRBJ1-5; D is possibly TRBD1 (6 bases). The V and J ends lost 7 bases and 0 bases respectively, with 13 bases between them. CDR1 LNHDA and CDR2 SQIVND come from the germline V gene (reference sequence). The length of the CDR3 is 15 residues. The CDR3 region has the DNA TGTGCCAGTATTCCCGGGACACTTAGCAATCAGCCCCAGCATTTT. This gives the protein CASIPGTLSNQPQHF. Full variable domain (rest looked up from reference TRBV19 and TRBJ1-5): DGGITQSPKYLFRKEGQNVTLSCEQNLNHDAMYWYRQDPGQGLRLIYYSQIVNDFQKGDIAEGYSVSREKKESFPLTVTSAQKNPTAFYLCASIPGTLSNQPQHFGDGTRLSIL.

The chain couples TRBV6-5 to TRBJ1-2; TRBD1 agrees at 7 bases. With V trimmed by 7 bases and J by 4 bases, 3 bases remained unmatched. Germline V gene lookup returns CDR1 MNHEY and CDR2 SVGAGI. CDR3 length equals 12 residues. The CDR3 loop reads CASTGTVYGYTF. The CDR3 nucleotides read TGTGCCAGCACCGGGACAGTCTATGGCTACACCTTC.

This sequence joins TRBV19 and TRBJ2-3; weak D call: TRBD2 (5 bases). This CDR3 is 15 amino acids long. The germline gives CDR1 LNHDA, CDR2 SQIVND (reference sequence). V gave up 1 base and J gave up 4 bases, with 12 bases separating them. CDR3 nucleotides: TGTGCCAGTAGTATAGTTCGGGGAGAAGCAGATACGCAGTATTTT. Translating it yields CASSIVRGEADTQYF.

For the CDR3, the DNA is TGTGCCAGCAGTTACTCCCCGGACAGGGAGACTGAAGCTTTCTTT. Residues: CASSYSPDRETEAFF. V is TRBV6-5 and J is TRBJ1-1, with 8 bases identical to TRBD1. The CDR3 covers 15 residues. V was pared by 0 bases and J by 5 bases, with 5 bases of the junction left unmatched. Germline CDR1 reads MNHEY; CDR2 reads SVGAGI.

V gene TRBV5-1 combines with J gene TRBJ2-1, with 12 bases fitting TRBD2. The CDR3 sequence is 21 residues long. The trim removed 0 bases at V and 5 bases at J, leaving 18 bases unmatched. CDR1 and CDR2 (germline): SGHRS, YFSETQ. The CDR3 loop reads CASSLAGVGLAGPFGDNEQFF. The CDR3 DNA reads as TGCGCCAGCAGCTTGGCGGGGGTAGGACTAGCGGGACCCTTCGGAGACAATGAGCAGTTCTTC.

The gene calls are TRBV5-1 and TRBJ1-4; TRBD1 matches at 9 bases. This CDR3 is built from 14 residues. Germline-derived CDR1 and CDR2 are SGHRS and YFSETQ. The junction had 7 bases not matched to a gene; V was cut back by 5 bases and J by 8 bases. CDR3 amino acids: CASSAGTGYEKLFF. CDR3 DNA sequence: TGCGCCAGCAGTGCCGGGACAGGGTACGAAAAACTGTTTTTT.

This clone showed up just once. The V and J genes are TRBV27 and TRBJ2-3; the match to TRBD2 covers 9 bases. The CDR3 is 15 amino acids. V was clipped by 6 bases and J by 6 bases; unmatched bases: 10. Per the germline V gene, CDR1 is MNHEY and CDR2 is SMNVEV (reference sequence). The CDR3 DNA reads TGTGCCAGCAGACTTCTTAGCGGGAGACCGGATACGCAGTATTTT. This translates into CASRLLSGRPDTQYF.

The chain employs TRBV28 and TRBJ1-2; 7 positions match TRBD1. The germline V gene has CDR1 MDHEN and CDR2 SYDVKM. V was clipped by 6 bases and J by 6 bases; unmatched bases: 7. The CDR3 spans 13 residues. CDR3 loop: CASRTGRLNGYTF. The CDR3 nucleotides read TGTGCCAGCAGGACAGGGAGATTGAATGGCTACACCTTC.

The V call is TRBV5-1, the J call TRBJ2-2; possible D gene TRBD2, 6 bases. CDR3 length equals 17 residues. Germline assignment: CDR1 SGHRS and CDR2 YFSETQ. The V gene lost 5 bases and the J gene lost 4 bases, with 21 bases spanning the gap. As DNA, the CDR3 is TGCGCCAGCAGTCATACTAGCAAGGGTGACGTCACCGGGGAGCTGTTTTTT. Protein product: CASSHTSKGDVTGELFF.

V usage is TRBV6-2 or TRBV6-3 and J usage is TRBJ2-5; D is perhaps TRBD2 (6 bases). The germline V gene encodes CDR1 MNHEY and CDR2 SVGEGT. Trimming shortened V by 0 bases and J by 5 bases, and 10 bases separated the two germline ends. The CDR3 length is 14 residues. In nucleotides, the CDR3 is TGTGCCAGCAGTTACTCGGGGGGTTGGGAGACCCAGTACTTC. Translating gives CASSYSGGWETQYF.

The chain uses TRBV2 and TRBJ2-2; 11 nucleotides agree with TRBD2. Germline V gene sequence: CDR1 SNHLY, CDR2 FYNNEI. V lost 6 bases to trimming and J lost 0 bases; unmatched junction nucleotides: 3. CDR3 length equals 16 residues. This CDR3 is CASRELAGANTGELFF. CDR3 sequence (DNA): TGTGCCAGCAGGGAACTAGCGGGGGCGAACACCGGGGAGCTGTTTTTT.

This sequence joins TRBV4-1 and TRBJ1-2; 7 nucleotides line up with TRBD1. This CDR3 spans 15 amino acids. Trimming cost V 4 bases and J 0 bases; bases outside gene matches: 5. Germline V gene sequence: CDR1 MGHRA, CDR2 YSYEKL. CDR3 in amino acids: CASSPGTETNYGYTF. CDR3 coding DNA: TGCGCCAGCAGCCCCGGGACAGAAACTAACTATGGCTACACCTTC.

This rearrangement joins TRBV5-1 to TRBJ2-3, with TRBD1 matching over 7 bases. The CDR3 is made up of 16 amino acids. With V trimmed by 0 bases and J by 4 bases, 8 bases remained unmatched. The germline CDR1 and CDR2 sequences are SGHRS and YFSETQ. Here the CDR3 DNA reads TGCGCCAGCAGCTTGGTTTTGCGGCAGGGGGCAGATACGCAGTATTTT. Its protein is CASSLVLRQGADTQYF.

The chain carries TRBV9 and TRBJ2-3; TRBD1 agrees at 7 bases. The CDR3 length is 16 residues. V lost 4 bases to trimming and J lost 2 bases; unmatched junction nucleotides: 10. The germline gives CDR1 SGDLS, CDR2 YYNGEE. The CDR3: CASSPTGVAPTDTQYF. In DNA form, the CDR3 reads TGTGCCAGCAGCCCTACAGGGGTCGCCCCCACAGATACGCAGTATTTT.

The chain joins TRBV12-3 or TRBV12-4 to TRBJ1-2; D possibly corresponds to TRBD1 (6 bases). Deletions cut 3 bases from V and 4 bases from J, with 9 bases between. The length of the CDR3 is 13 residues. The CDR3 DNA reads TGTGCCAGCAGTTTCAGGGGCCCCTATGGCTACACCTTC. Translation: CASSFRGPYGYTF.

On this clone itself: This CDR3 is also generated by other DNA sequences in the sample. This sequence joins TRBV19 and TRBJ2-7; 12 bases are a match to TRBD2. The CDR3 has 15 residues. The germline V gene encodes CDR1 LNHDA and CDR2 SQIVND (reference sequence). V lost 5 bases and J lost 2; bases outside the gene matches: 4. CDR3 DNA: TGTGCCAGTAGTCCAGGACTAGCGGGAACCTACGAGCAGTACTTC. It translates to CASSPGLAGTYEQYF.

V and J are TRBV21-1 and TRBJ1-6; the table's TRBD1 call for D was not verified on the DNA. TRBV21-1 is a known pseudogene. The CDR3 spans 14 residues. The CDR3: CASSTHRVNSPLHF. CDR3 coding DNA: TGTGCCAGCAGCACCCACAGGGTTAATTCACCCCTCCACTTT.

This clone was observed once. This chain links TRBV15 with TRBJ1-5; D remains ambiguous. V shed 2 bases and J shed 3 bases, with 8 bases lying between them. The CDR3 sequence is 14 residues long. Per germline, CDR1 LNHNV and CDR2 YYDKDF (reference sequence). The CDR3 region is CATSRLPYNQPQHF. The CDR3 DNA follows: TGTGCCACCAGCAGACTTCCTTACAATCAGCCCCAGCATTTT.

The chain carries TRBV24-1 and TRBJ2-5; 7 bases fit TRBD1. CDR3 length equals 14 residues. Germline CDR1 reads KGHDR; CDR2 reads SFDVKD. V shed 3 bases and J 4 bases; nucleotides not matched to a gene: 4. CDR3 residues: CATSDRAGGETQYF. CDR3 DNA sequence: TGTGCCACCAGTGATCGCGCAGGGGGAGAGACCCAGTACTTC.

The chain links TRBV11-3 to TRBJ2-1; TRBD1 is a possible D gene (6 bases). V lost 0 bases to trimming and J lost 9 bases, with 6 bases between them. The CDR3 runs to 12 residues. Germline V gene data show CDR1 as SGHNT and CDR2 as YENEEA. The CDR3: CASSLEGGEQFF. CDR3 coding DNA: TGTGCCAGCAGCTTAGAAGGGGGTGAGCAGTTCTTC.

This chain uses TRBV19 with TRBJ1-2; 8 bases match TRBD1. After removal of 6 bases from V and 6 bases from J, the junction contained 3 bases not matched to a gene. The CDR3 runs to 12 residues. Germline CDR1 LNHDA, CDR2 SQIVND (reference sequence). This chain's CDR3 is CASRDREDGYTF. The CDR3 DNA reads TGTGCCAGTAGGGACAGGGAGGATGGCTACACCTTC.

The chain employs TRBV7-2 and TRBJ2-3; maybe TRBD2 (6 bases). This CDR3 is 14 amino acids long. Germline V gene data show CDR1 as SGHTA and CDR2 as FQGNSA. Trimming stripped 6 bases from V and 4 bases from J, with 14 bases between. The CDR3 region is CASSPTSQADTQYF. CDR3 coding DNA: TGTGCCAGCAGTCCAACTAGCCAAGCAGATACGCAGTATTTT.

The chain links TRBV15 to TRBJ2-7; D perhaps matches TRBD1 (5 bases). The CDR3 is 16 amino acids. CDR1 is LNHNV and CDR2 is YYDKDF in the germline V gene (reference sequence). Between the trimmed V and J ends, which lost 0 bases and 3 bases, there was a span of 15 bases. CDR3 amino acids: CATSRDLFREDYEQYF. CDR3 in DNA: TGTGCCACCAGCAGAGATTTATTCAGGGAAGACTACGAGCAGTACTTC.

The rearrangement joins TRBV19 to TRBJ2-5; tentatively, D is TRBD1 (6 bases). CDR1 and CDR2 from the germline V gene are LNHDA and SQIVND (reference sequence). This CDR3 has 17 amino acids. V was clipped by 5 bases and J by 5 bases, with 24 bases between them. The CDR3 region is CASSPRGMKGQGETQYF. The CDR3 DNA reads TGTGCCAGTAGTCCGCGTGGAATGAAGGGCCAGGGGGAGACCCAGTACTTC.